Each of the 4 T cell receptor beta chains below was sequenced from the same sample in a study of T cell responses to AZD1222 COVID-19 vaccine. Method: immunoSEQ multiplex PCR; TCRdb's copy keeps in-frame clones and lacks some. The table lists roughly 95,000 clones, roughly 90% of them singletons. The sequences come from peripheral blood, collected 28 days after the second AZD1222 dose. The source of these receptors is an adult who received the AZD1222 COVID-19 vaccine.

The CDR3 coding sequence is TGTGCCAGCAGCTTGTTAACAGATACGCAGTATTTT. It translates to CASSLLTDTQYF. The chain combines TRBV5-8 with TRBJ2-3; D gene uncertain. This CDR3 region has 12 residues. Germline V gene lookup returns CDR1 SGHTS and CDR2 YDEGEE. Between the trimmed V and J ends, which lost 1 base and 3 bases, there was a span of 3 bases.

The rearrangement joins TRBV19 to TRBJ1-4, with D uncertain. This CDR3 comprises 13 residues. CDR1 and CDR2 (germline): LNHDA, SQIVND (reference sequence). V was clipped by 4 bases and J by 6 bases, with 9 bases between them. CDR3 sequence (DNA): TGTGCCAGTAGTAAGGAAGGTTATGAAAAACTGTTTTTT. This sequence encodes CASSKEGYEKLFF. Based on the CDR3 plus reference TRBV19 and TRBJ1-4, the full variable domain is DGGITQSPKYLFRKEGQNVTLSCEQNLNHDAMYWYRQDPGQGLRLIYYSQIVNDFQKGDIAEGYSVSREKKESFPLTVTSAQKNPTAFYLCASSKEGYEKLFFGSGTQLSVL.

The rearrangement uses TRBV7-2 and TRBJ1-1, with D possibly being TRBD1 (6 bases). The CDR3 is made up of 17 amino acids. Germline-derived CDR1 and CDR2 are SGHTA and FQGNSA. Trimming shortened V by 5 bases and J by 0 bases, and 19 bases separated the two germline ends. The CDR3 loop is CASSPAIGQGMNTEAFF. The CDR3 region has the DNA TGTGCCAGCAGCCCGGCAATCGGGCAGGGGATGAACACTGAAGCTTTCTTT.

The chain employs TRBV4-1 and TRBJ2-1; weak D call: TRBD1 (6 bases). The CDR3 length is 13 residues. The V end lost 2 bases, the J end lost 4 bases, and 6 bases lay between the germline ends. The germline V gene has CDR1 MGHRA and CDR2 YSYEKL. The CDR3 bases are TGCGCCAGCAGCCAACAGGGGTACAATGAGCAGTTCTTC. Its protein is CASSQQGYNEQFF.